This T cell receptor beta chain emerged from a study of cytomegalovirus exposure and HLA in healthy donors. Amplification used 60 Vbeta primers and 13 Jbeta primers. Sequenced by immunoSEQ multiplex PCR; TCRdb stores in-frame clones only, minus some. Of more than 150,000 clones in the sample, about 72% were seen once. The CDR3 has 15 residues. The germline V gene has CDR1 LGHNA and CDR2 YNFKEQ. Trimming left V 0 bases short and J 2 bases short, with 10 bases between. This TCR came from a male donor in good health and CMV-seronegative. J is TRBJ1-2 and V is TRBV4-2, with D unclear. Source material: PBMCs. The DNA of the CDR3 is TGTGCCAGCAGCCAAGAATTTAGCGTAAACTATGGCTACACCTTC. Protein: CASSQEFSVNYGYTF.